This T cell receptor beta chain was sequenced for a study of blood T cell repertoires in COVID-19 (dated by TCRdb to the early 2020s). Context from the whole study: Collaborator samples came from the United States, Italy and Spain and covered acute and convalescent phases of COVID-19. The material from the prospective study consisted of cDNA or gDNA derived from T cells, B-cell-depleted T cells, or PBMCs. Samples came from the ongoing ImmuneRACE study (first 160 participants) plus 1,254 subjects from 6 global collaborators. HLA class I and class II types, where available, came from metadata supplied by the sample provider rather than from assay-based typing. The repertoires were released in a freely available public database meant as a resource for research on the immune response to SARS-CoV-2. A de-identified subject ID, COVID-19 status, age in years and sex were almost always included in the sample metadata. Subjects who had been exposed to COVID-19, were actively infected with it, or had recovered from it provided the deeply sampled blood TCRbeta repertoires that made up the dataset.

At one collaborating source in Seattle, patients were enrolled during active infection and were followed longitudinally through the course of disease. Each collaborating institution followed its own protocols to collect whole blood in K2EDTA tubes. For TCRbeta analysis, collaborators shipped samples in one of three forms: frozen whole blood, isolated PBMCs, or DNA extracted from either of those sample types. The immunoSEQ Assay, a bias-controlled multiplex PCR, was used to amplify TCRbeta CDR3 regions from genomic DNA. Under the source paper's analysis protocol: Nucleated cell counts per sample were estimated from amplification of reference gene primers within the assay. To quantify the absolute abundance of each unique TCRbeta CDR3 rearrangement, sequence reads were collapsed and filtered. Productive Simpson clonality was computed per sample as the square root of Simpson's diversity index over productive rearrangements. What TCRdb holds here is the immuneACCESS table cut down to in-frame rearrangements. Part of the clones is not present; checked against another copy, under half of the missing clones reflect an unresolved V gene, and the others are unexplained. V and J calls and clone size are as listed in that table; D and trimming were resolved from the DNA. A total of a few hundred thousand clones appear in this sample, around 88% of them only once. 1.5% to 2% of the sample lies in the top ten.

V is cut back by 0 bases and J by 1 base, with 5 bases in the junction unmatched. The CDR3 sequence holds 16 residues, the cysteine and phenylalanine included. Left in the record is the CDR3 DNA by itself, 48 bases read in frame from the first base. The paper's findings and limits, for the study overall: The amount of clinical and demographic metadata varied by source and participant and was provided uncurated.

In regard to this clone: No antigen is known for it. Base qualities are not at hand, and no much larger clone is one base apart.

Recombination joined TRBV5-3 with TRBJ2-5, with 8 middle bases fitting TRBD1. TRBV5-3 is designated an ORF whose function remains uncertain. This clonotype originated in a woman aged 25 to 39 with COVID-19, enrolled during active disease. The sequenced sample was peripheral blood. The DNA reads as follows: TGTGCCAGAAGCTTGGGGGGACAGGTGTCCCAAGAGACCCAGTACTTC. The translation is CARSLGGQVSQETQYF.